This T cell receptor (beta chain) comes out of a study of T cells in localized non-small cell lung cancer. Whole-study results and caveats: Longer overall survival was seen with higher T cell density measured in blood. Investigators sequenced only a single tumor region, leaving heterogeneity possible. The appearance of a median approximately 57 of the top 100 tumor clones was seen in adjacent lung. Compared with tumor, uninvolved adjacent lung displayed greater T cell clonality, ranking highest overall.

On this clone itself: Its antigen is still unknown.

Data came from immunoSEQ multiplex PCR; TCRdb stores just in-frame clones and leaves some out. The sample contains more than 100,000 clones, approximately 88% of which appear only once. Sequences were derived from peripheral blood, sampled before any cancer treatment. This sequence originates from a female donor aged 60 or older with stage I lung adenocarcinoma.

The CDR3 is CASNTGTQYF. In DNA form, the CDR3 reads TGTGCCAGCAATACCGGGACCCAGTACTTC. The chain couples TRBV2 to TRBJ2-5; the D is unclear. Trimming removed 7 bases at V and 7 bases at J, with 7 bases between. Germline V gene lookup returns CDR1 SNHLY and CDR2 FYNNEI. The CDR3 consists of 10 residues.